The rows below give T cell receptor beta chains drawn from one sample of a study of shared clonotypes between healthy human individuals. TCRdb's table, derived via immunoSEQ multiplex PCR, lists solely in-frame clones and lacks some. The sample carries over 95,000 clones, approximately 70% recorded once. The specimen was memory CD8+ T cells sorted from blood. The receptor source for this set is a woman aged 30 to 39 in good health. The CDR3 runs from the conserved cysteine through the conserved F or W. The D gene is left open where the match is weak. A clone size is listed for some rows: how often the clone was seen (once, few, many), or a class if it is expanded.

few | TRBJ2-5 | . | 14 | TRBV5-6 | CASSQGNFQETQYF | TGTGCCAGCAGCCAAGGGAACTTTCAAGAGACCCAGTACTTC
once | TRBJ2-5 | . | 14 | TRBV2 | CASSVEGIEGTQYF | TGTGCCAGCAGTGTGGAGGGGATCGAGGGGACCCAGTACTTC
. | TRBJ2-7 | . | 14 | TRBV9 | CASSVGGIAYEQYF | TGTGCCAGCAGCGTAGGCGGGATCGCCTACGAGCAGTACTTC
. | TRBJ1-5 | . | 13 | TRBV2 | CASRWTGNQPQHF | TGTGCCAGCAGATGGACGGGCAATCAGCCCCAGCATTTT
once | TRBJ2-5 | . | 11 | TRBV28 | CASSFGETQYF | TGTGCCAGCAGTTTCGGGGAGACCCAGTACTTC
few | TRBJ2-7 | . | 14 | TRBV7-9 | CASSHRDFTYEQYF | TGTGCCAGCAGCCACCGGGACTTCACCTACGAGCAGTACTTC
. | TRBJ2-2 | TRBD1 | 17 | TRBV28 | CASRRRDRGGYAGELFF | TGTGCCAGCAGGCGCCGGGACAGGGGCGGTTATGCCGGGGAGCTGTTTTTT
. | TRBJ1-1 | . | 13 | TRBV27 | CASRPGVNTEAFF | TGTGCCAGCAGGCCAGGAGTGAACACTGAAGCTTTCTTT
. | TRBJ2-2 | . | 16 | TRBV10-2 | CASSHPGTSITGELFF | TGCGCCAGCAGTCATCCCGGGACCTCCATCACCGGGGAGCTGTTTTTT
. | TRBJ1-4 | . | 17 | TRBV7-9 | CASSLPAPRAINEKLFF | TGTGCCAGCAGCTTACCGGCCCCCAGGGCGATTAATGAAAAACTGTTTTTT
. | TRBJ1-6 | . | 16 | TRBV4-1 | CASSQFGAGIDSPLHF | TGCGCCAGCAGCCAGTTTGGGGCGGGGATAGATTCACCCCTCCACTTT
. | TRBJ2-3 | . | 15 | TRBV2 | CASSPTRGDADTQYF | TGTGCCAGCAGCCCGACACGAGGAGATGCAGATACGCAGTATTTT
. | TRBJ2-7 | . | 11 | TRBV28 | CASSFSYEQYF | TGTGCCAGCAGTTTTTCCTACGAGCAGTACTTC
once | TRBJ2-7 | . | 16 | TRBV18 | CASSPLSGLYSYEQYF | TGTGCCAGCTCACCACTGAGCGGGCTCTACTCCTACGAGCAGTACTTC
. | TRBJ2-1 | TRBD2 | 18 | TRBV28 | CASSLPGQLIAGDNEQFF | TGTGCCAGCAGTTTACCGGGACAGTTAATAGCGGGGGACAATGAGCAGTTCTTC
. | TRBJ2-7 | TRBD2 | 15 | TRBV25-1 | CASSLRLAGIYEQYF | TGTGCCAGCAGTCTCCGCCTAGCGGGAATCTACGAGCAGTACTTC
. | TRBJ2-2 | TRBD1 | 15 | TRBV11-3 | CASSNQGQGTGELFF | TGTGCCAGCAGCAACCAGGGACAGGGGACCGGGGAGCTGTTTTTT
once | TRBJ1-1 | . | 13 | TRBV7-8 | CASREQSSTEAFF | TGTGCCAGCAGAGAGCAATCTAGCACTGAAGCTTTCTTT
many | TRBJ2-7 | TRBD2 | 15 | TRBV6-1 | CASSETSGSSYEQYF | TGTGCCAGCAGTGAGACTAGCGGGAGCTCCTACGAGCAGTACTTC
. | TRBJ2-1 | TRBD2 | 15 | TRBV19 | CASNPSGYAYNEQFF | TGTGCCAGTAACCCTAGCGGGTATGCCTACAATGAGCAGTTCTTC
. | TRBJ2-5 | . | 15 | TRBV7-2 | CASSLDSAVLETQYF | TGTGCCAGCAGCTTAGATAGCGCCGTTTTGGAGACCCAGTACTTC
. | TRBJ2-1 | . | 16 | TRBV4-1 | CASSQDRLSSYNEQFF | TGCGCCAGCAGCCAAGACCGCCTGAGCTCCTACAATGAGCAGTTCTTC
. | TRBJ2-1 | TRBD2 | 16 | TRBV6-5 | CASSSIRLAGGREQFF | TGTGCCAGCAGTTCCATTAGACTAGCGGGAGGGCGTGAGCAGTTCTTC
. | TRBJ2-7 | TRBD1 | 20 | TRBV29-1 | CSVVAGGASPTPLRSYEQYF | TGCAGCGTTGTGGCAGGGGGCGCATCCCCCACCCCATTACGCTCCTACGAGCAGTACTTC
once | TRBJ1-2 | TRBD1 | 12 | TRBV10-3 | CAITQGGYGYTF | TGTGCCATCACTCAGGGGGGCTATGGCTACACCTTC
. | TRBJ1-2 | . | 13 | TRBV5-1 | CASSLVRGVGYTF | TGCGCCAGCAGCTTGGTCCGGGGAGTTGGCTACACCTTC
. | TRBJ2-7 | . | 12 | TRBV13 | CASSWDINEQYF | TGTGCCAGCAGCTGGGACATCAACGAGCAGTACTTC
. | TRBJ2-1 | TRBD1 | 15 | TRBV25-1 | CASEGGTGVNNEQFF | TGTGCCAGCGAGGGGGGGACAGGGGTTAACAATGAGCAGTTCTTC
. | TRBJ2-6 | . | 16 | TRBV6-6 | CASSQLHGSGANVLTF | TGTGCCAGCAGCCAACTACATGGCTCTGGGGCCAACGTCCTGACTTTC
. | TRBJ2-5 | . | 17 | TRBV7-6 | CASSLMPGIPSQETQYF | TGTGCCAGCAGCTTAATGCCCGGGATCCCCTCACAAGAGACCCAGTACTTC
few | TRBJ2-7 | . | 14 | TRBV13 | CASSLGIPSYEQYF | TGTGCCAGCAGCTTGGGAATTCCCTCCTACGAGCAGTACTTC
many | TRBJ1-2 | TRBD1 | 14 | TRBV18 | CASSRGQGTDGYTF | TGTGCCAGCTCACGGGGACAGGGGACAGATGGCTACACCTTC
few | TRBJ2-1 | TRBD2 | 16 | TRBV7-9 | CASSFGTGLAGYEQFF | TGTGCCAGCAGCTTTGGGACGGGGCTAGCGGGATATGAGCAGTTCTTC
once | TRBJ2-1 | TRBD2 | 15 | TRBV7-9 | CASSLAGGPSNEQFF | TGTGCCAGCAGCCTAGCGGGAGGGCCTAGTAATGAGCAGTTCTTC
. | TRBJ2-7 | . | 15 | TRBV11-2 | CASSIRGFAPYEQYF | TGTGCCAGCAGCATAAGGGGCTTCGCCCCCTACGAGCAGTACTTC
. | TRBJ2-7 | TRBD1 | 15 | TRBV25-1 | CASSDTQDREYEQYF | TGTGCCAGCAGTGACACCCAAGACAGGGAATACGAGCAGTACTTC
. | TRBJ2-5 | . | 16 | TRBV6-5 | CASSYTPAGGQETQYF | TGTGCCAGCAGCTACACCCCCGCCGGGGGCCAAGAGACCCAGTACTTC
. | TRBJ1-1 | . | 15 | TRBV19 | CASRAGRSGNTEAFF | TGTGCCAGTCGGGCCGGACGATCGGGGAACACTGAAGCTTTCTTT
. | TRBJ1-2 | TRBD1 | 14 | TRBV2 | CASSERGPNYGYTF | TGTGCCAGCAGTGAAAGGGGGCCTAACTATGGCTACACCTTC
. | TRBJ2-3 | . | 15 | TRBV6-4 | CASSDDPGATDTQYF | TGTGCCAGCAGTGACGATCCGGGAGCAACAGATACGCAGTATTTT
. | TRBJ2-7 | TRBD1 | 15 | TRBV5-3 | CARSNRDRGLGEQYF | TGTGCCAGAAGCAACCGGGACAGGGGGCTCGGCGAGCAGTACTTC
. | TRBJ2-1 | TRBD2 | 14 | TRBV13 | CASSAGTSGRGQFF | TGTGCCAGCAGCGCCGGGACTAGCGGGAGGGGGCAGTTCTTC
many | TRBJ2-7 | TRBD2 | 15 | TRBV19 | CASSLGLAATYEQYF | TGTGCCAGTAGTTTGGGACTAGCGGCGACCTACGAGCAGTACTTC
few | TRBJ2-1 | TRBD2 | 15 | TRBV9 | CASDTVGLAGYEQFF | TGTGCCAGCGATACAGTGGGACTAGCGGGTTATGAGCAGTTCTTC
. | TRBJ2-4 | . | 12 | TRBV7-2 | CASSWGKNIQYF | TGTGCCAGCAGCTGGGGCAAAAACATTCAGTACTTC
. | TRBJ1-2 | . | 17 | TRBV28 | CASSLPRTPSLMGGYTF | TGTGCCAGCAGTTTGCCTAGGACACCGTCCCTTATGGGTGGCTACACCTTC
few | TRBJ2-7 | TRBD2 | 15 | TRBV10-3 | CAISEVLAKDYEQYF | TGTGCCATCAGTGAAGTACTAGCGAAGGACTACGAGCAGTACTTC
. | TRBJ1-1 | . | 13 | TRBV5-1 | CASSPSPRVQAFF | TGCGCCAGCAGCCCTTCCCCTCGGGTACAAGCTTTCTTT
many | TRBJ1-5 | TRBD1 | 15 | TRBV5-6 | CASSSTGEGDQPQHF | TGTGCCAGCAGCTCGACAGGGGAAGGGGATCAGCCCCAGCATTTT
. | TRBJ2-7 | TRBD1 | 13 | TRBV15 | CATSRDRGYEQYF | TGTGCCACCAGCAGGGACAGGGGATACGAGCAGTACTTC